Presented here are 16 T cell receptor beta chains from one specimen sequenced in a study of shared clonotypes between healthy human individuals. Clones were read by immunoSEQ multiplex PCR, and TCRdb kept only the in-frame ones, dropping some. The sample records about a million clones, roughly 77% being singletons. The sequencing sample was made of memory CD4+ T cells from PBMCs. Subset denoted: CD45RA-negative fraction. The receptors here all came from a man younger than 35 in good health. Some clones in this sample may be carry-over from other donors' samples.

The V gene is TRBV19, the J gene TRBJ2-6; D is ambiguous. Germline lookup yields CDR1 LNHDA and CDR2 SQIVND (reference sequence). V was cut by 5 bases and J by 2 bases, with 10 bases left in between. CDR3 length: 15 residues. This chain's CDR3 is CASSYLSPGANVLTF. For the CDR3, the DNA is TGTGCCAGTAGTTATCTCTCTCCTGGGGCCAACGTCCTGACTTTC. The variable domain in full, with the rest retrieved from reference TRBV19 and TRBJ2-6, is DGGITQSPKYLFRKEGQNVTLSCEQNLNHDAMYWYRQDPGQGLRLIYYSQIVNDFQKGDIAEGYSVSREKKESFPLTVTSAQKNPTAFYLCASSYLSPGANVLTFGAGSRLTVL.

This chain joins TRBV19 and TRBJ1-1; 7 bases match TRBD1. Per germline, CDR1 LNHDA and CDR2 SQIVND (reference sequence). The CDR3 is 15 residues long. V was clipped by 7 bases and J by 2 bases; unmatched bases: 10. The DNA for the CDR3 is TGTGCCAGTACTACCACAGGGGCCGCAAACACTGAAGCTTTCTTT. This gives the protein CASTTTGAANTEAFF.

The rearrangement joins TRBV7-3 to TRBJ2-1; 8 positions agree with TRBD1. Unmatched junction bases numbered 1, after V lost 5 bases and J lost 4 bases. The CDR3 spans 13 residues. The germline gives CDR1 SGHTA, CDR2 FQGTGA. In nucleotides, the CDR3 is TGTGCCAGCAGCCGGGACAGGTACAATGAGCAGTTCTTC. This translates into CASSRDRYNEQFF. Full variable domain (remainder filled in from reference TRBV7-3 and TRBJ2-1): GAGVSQTPSNKVTEKGKYVELRCDPISGHTALYWYRQSLGQGPEFLIYFQGTGAADDSGLPNDRFFAVRPEGSVSTLKIQRTERGDSAVYLCASSRDRYNEQFFGPGTRLTVL.

CDR3 in DNA: TGTGCCAGCACCACGGGTGGACAGGAAGGTACTGAAAAACTGTTTTTT. Translation: CASTTGGQEGTEKLFF. The V call is TRBV28, the J call TRBJ1-4, with 7 bases matching TRBD1. From germline, CDR1 is MDHEN and CDR2 SYDVKM. V trimming: 7 bases; J trimming: 7 bases; junction bases outside the gene matches: 15. The CDR3 has 16 amino acids.

V is TRBV7-9 and J is TRBJ2-7; TRBD1 is a possible D gene (6 bases). The CDR3 contains 13 residues. V lost 5 bases to trimming and J lost 3 bases, with 11 bases between them. Germline V CDR1 and CDR2: SEHNR, FQNEAQ (reference sequence). The CDR3 coding sequence is TGTGCCAGCAGCAACTTACAGGGCTACGAGCAGTACTTC. Translation: CASSNLQGYEQYF. Full variable domain (remainder filled in from reference TRBV7-9 and TRBJ2-7): DTGVSQNPRHKITKRGQNVTFRCDPISEHNRLYWYRQTLGQGPEFLTYFQNEAQLEKSRLLSDRFSAERPKGSFSTLEIQRTEQGDSAMYLCASSNLQGYEQYFGPGTRLTVT.

This clone came up once. The chain uses TRBV6-6 and TRBJ2-1, with TRBD2 matching over 8 bases. The V and J ends lost 0 bases and 2 bases, in that order; junction bases with no gene match: 3. This CDR3 has 16 residues. CDR1 and CDR2 (germline): MNHNY, SVGAGI (reference sequence). The chain's CDR3 is CASSYSAAGAYNEQFF. CDR3 nucleotides: TGTGCCAGCAGTTACTCGGCAGCGGGAGCCTACAATGAGCAGTTCTTC.

Worth noting for this clone: Other nucleotide sequences from this sample produce the same CDR3. J is TRBJ2-5 and V is TRBV5-1, with D possibly TRBD2 on 6 matching bases. The CDR3 totals 14 residues. Trimming left V 4 bases short and J 4 bases short, with 14 bases between. Germline V CDR1 and CDR2: SGHRS, YFSETQ. DNA of the CDR3: TGCGCCAGCAGCCCGGGGACTGGCGGAGAGACCCAGTACTTC. Residues: CASSPGTGGETQYF.

The chain is built from TRBV6-5 and TRBJ1-1, with D possibly TRBD1 on 5 matching bases. Looked up from germline, CDR1 is MNHEY and CDR2 is SVGAGI. The CDR3 consists of 13 residues. Trimming cost V 6 bases and J 5 bases, with 13 bases left between them. CDR3 sequence: CASRLRQNTEAFF. The DNA for the CDR3 is TGTGCCAGCAGGCTCCGACAGAATACTGAAGCTTTCTTT.

On this clone itself: Being one base from a much bigger clone, this may be a read error. The chain couples TRBV11-1 to TRBJ2-7, with 8 bases aligning to TRBD2. Germline CDR1 and CDR2: SGHAT and FQDESV (reference sequence). Trimming removed 5 bases from V and 2 bases from J; junction bases left unmatched: 11. The CDR3 totals 16 residues. This chain's CDR3 is CASSLTGISGTYEQYF. DNA of the CDR3: TGTGCCAGCAGCCTCACCGGGATTAGCGGGACCTACGAGCAGTACTTC.

The gene calls are TRBV29-1 and TRBJ2-3; D gene unclear. This CDR3 spans 14 amino acids. The germline V and J ends were trimmed by 4 bases and 0 bases, with 11 bases remaining between them. Germline CDR1 reads SQVTM; CDR2 reads ANQGSEA. The CDR3 sequence is CSVGKLLSTDTQYF. The CDR3 DNA follows: TGCAGCGTTGGAAAGCTCTTGAGCACAGATACGCAGTATTTT.

The chain recombines TRBV2 with TRBJ2-1; D may be TRBD1 (7 bases). Germline V gene lookup returns CDR1 SNHLY and CDR2 FYNNEI. Trimming shortened V by 6 bases and J by 6 bases, and 12 bases separated the two germline ends. The CDR3 contains 13 residues. CDR3 nucleotides: TGTGCCAGCAGCCGACAGGGAGGCAATGAGCAGTTCTTC. Residues: CASSRQGGNEQFF.

The chain employs TRBV6-5 and TRBJ2-4; no definite D call. V dropped 2 bases and J dropped 12 bases, with 14 bases sitting between them. CDR1 is MNHEY, CDR2 SVGAGI, per germline. The CDR3 loop spans 13 amino acids. The CDR3 protein is CASSYRDGPSQYF. The DNA for the CDR3 is TGTGCCAGCAGTTACCGAGACGGGCCCTCTCAGTACTTC.

The V and J genes are TRBV5-4 and TRBJ1-2; D ambiguous. The CDR3 is made up of 15 amino acids. Germline-derived CDR1 and CDR2 are SGHNT and YYREEE (reference sequence). V gave up 4 bases and J gave up 3 bases, with 16 bases separating them. CDR3 sequence reads: CASSPQGLTHYGYTF. CDR3 DNA: TGTGCCAGCAGCCCTCAAGGGCTAACCCACTATGGCTACACCTTC. The whole variable domain, remainder taken from reference TRBV5-4 and TRBJ1-2, is ETGVTQSPTHLIKTRGQQVTLRCSSQSGHNTVSWYQQALGQGPQFIFQYYREEENGRGNFPPRFSGLQFPNYSSELNVNALELDDSALYLCASSPQGLTHYGYTFGSGTRLTVV.

With respect to this clone: Additional DNA sequences in this sample encode the identical CDR3. The chain has TRBV7-2 and TRBJ2-3, with TRBD2 matching 8 bases. The CDR3 covers 16 residues. The junction had 4 bases not matched to a gene; V was cut back by 2 bases and J by 0 bases. Germline V gene sequence: CDR1 SGHTA, CDR2 FQGNSA. The chain's CDR3 is CASSLSPSGSTDTQYF. CDR3 DNA: TGTGCCAGCAGCTTATCCCCTAGCGGGAGCACAGATACGCAGTATTTT.

V usage is TRBV5-5 and J usage is TRBJ2-7; D may be TRBD1 (5 bases). CDR3 length equals 16 residues. Germline lookup yields CDR1 SGHKS and CDR2 YYEKEE (reference sequence). Trimming cost V 4 bases and J 1 base, with 18 bases left between them. The CDR3 here is CASSQGPPTVSYEQYF. DNA of the CDR3: TGTGCCAGCAGCCAGGGCCCCCCCACAGTTTCCTACGAGCAGTACTTC.

In DNA, the CDR3 is TGTGCCAGCAGCCAAGCGACTAGACGTGAGCAGTTCTTC. Amino acid sequence: CASSQATRREQFF. The chain employs TRBV16 and TRBJ2-1; D possibly corresponds to TRBD2 (6 bases). CDR1 is KGHSY, CDR2 FQNENV, per germline. V gave up 2 bases and J gave up 9 bases, with 11 bases separating them. The CDR3 contains 13 residues.